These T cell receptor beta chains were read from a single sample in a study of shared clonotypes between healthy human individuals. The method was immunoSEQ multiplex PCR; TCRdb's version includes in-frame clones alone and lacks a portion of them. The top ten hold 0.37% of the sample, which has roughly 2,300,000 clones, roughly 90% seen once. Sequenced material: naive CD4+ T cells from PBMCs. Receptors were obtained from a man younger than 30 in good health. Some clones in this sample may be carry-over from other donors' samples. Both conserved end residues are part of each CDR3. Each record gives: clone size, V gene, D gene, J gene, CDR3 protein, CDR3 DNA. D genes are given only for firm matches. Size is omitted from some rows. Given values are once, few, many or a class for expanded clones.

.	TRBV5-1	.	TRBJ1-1	CASRYSMNTEAFF	TGCGCCAGCAGGTATAGCATGAACACTGAAGCTTTCTTT
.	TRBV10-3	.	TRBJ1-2	CAIRAGGQGRDYTF	TGTGCCATCAGGGCCGGAGGGCAGGGACGGGACTACACCTTC
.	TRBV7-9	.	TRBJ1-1	CASTGWGFEAFF	TGTGCCAGCACAGGATGGGGGTTTGAAGCTTTCTTT
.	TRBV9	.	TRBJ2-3	CASSVDRETQYF	TGTGCCAGCAGCGTAGACAGGGAGACGCAGTATTTT
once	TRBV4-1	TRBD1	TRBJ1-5	CASSQDGINRGYQPQHF	TGCGCCAGCAGCCAAGATGGGATAAACAGGGGATACCAGCCCCAGCATTTT
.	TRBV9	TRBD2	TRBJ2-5	CASSAAVAGGARETQYF	TGTGCCAGCAGCGCTGCCGTAGCGGGAGGGGCTCGGGAGACCCAGTACTTC
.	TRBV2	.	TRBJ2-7	CASSSSNEQYF	TGTGCCAGCAGTTCTAGTAACGAGCAGTACTTC
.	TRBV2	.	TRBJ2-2	CASSDPKRKNTGELFF	TGTGCCAGCAGTGATCCTAAGCGGAAGAACACCGGGGAGCTGTTTTTT
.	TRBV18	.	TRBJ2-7	CASSPGVSYEQYF	TGTGCCAGCTCACCCGGGGTATCCTACGAGCAGTACTTC
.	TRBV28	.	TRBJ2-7	CASFKFAGGVYEQYF	TGTGCCAGCTTTAAATTCGCGGGTGGGGTTTACGAGCAGTACTTC
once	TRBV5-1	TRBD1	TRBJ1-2	CASSAYGTGAGYTF	TGCGCCAGCAGCGCCTACGGGACAGGGGCGGGCTACACCTTC
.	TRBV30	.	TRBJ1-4	CAWRGAGEKLFF	TGTGCCTGGAGGGGGGCAGGAGAAAAACTGTTTTTT